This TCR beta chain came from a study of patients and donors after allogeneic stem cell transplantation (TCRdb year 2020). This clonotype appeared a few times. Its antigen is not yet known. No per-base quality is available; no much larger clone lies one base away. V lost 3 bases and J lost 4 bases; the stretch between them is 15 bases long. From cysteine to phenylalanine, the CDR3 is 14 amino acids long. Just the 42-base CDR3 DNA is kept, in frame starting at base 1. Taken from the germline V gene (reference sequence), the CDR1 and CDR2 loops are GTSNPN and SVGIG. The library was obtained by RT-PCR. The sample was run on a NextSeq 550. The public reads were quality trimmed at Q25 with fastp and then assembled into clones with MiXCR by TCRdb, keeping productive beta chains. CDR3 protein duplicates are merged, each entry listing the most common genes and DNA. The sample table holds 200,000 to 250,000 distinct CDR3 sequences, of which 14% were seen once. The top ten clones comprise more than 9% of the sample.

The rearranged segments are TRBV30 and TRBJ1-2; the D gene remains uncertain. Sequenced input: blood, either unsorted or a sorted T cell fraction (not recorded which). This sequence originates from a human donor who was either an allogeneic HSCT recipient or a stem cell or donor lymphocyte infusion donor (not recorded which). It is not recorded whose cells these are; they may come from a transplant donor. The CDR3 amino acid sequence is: CAWSLSSGIYGYTF. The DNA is TGTGCCTGGAGCCTATCATCGGGAATCTATGGCTACACCTTC.